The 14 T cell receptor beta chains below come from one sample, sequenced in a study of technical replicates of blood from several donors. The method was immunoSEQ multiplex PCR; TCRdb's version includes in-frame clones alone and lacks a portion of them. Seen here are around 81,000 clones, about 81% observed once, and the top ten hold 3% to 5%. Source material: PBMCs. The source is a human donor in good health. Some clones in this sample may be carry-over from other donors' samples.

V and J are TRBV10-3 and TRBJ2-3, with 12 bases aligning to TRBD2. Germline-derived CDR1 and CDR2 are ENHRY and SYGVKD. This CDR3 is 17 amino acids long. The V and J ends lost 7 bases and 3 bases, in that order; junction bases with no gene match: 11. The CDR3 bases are TGTGCCATCACTCGGGGCGCTAGCGGGGGGGGTACAGATACGCAGTATTTT. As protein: CAITRGASGGGTDTQYF.

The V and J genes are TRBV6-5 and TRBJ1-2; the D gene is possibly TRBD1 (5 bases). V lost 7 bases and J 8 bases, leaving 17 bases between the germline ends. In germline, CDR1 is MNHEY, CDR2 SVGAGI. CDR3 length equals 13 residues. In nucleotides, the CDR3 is TGTGCCAGCACCGATTCAGGGTCCCGGGGCTACACCTTC. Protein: CASTDSGSRGYTF.

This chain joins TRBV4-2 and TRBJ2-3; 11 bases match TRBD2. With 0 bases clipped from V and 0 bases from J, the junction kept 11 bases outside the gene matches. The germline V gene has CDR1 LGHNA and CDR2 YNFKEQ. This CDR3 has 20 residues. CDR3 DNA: TGTGCCAGCAGCCAAGATCTTCTAGCGGGGGGAAAAGCTAGCACAGATACGCAGTATTTT. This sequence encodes CASSQDLLAGGKASTDTQYF.

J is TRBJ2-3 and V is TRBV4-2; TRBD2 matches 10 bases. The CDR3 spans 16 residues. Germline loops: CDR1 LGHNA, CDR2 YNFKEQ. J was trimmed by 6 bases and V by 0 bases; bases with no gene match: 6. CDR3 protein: CASSQDRASGSDTQYF. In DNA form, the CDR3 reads TGTGCCAGCAGCCAAGATCGGGCTAGCGGGAGTGATACGCAGTATTTT.

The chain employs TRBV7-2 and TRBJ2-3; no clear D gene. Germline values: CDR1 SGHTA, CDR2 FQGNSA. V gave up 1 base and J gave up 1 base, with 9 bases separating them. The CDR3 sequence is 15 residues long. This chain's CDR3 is CASSLGLTRTDTQYF. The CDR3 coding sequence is TGTGCCAGCAGCTTAGGACTCACACGCACAGATACGCAGTATTTT. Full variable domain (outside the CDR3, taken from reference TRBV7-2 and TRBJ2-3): GAGVSQSPSNKVTEKGKDVELRCDPISGHTALYWYRQSLGQGLEFLIYFQGNSAPDKSGLPSDRFSAERTGGSVSTLTIQRTQQEDSAVYLCASSLGLTRTDTQYFGPGTRLTVL.

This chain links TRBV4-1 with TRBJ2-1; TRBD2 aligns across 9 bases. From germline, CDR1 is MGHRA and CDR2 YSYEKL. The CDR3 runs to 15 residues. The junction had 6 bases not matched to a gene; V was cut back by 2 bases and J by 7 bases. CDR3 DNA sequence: TGCGCCAGCAGCCAACGACTAGCGGCCACAAATGAGCAGTTCTTC. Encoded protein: CASSQRLAATNEQFF.

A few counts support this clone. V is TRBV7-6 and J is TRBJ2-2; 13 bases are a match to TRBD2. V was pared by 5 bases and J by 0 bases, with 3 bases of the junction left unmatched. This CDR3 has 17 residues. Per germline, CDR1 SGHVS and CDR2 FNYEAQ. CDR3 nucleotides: TGTGCCAGCAGCCGGACTAGCGGGGGAGCGAACACCGGGGAGCTGTTTTTT. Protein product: CASSRTSGGANTGELFF.

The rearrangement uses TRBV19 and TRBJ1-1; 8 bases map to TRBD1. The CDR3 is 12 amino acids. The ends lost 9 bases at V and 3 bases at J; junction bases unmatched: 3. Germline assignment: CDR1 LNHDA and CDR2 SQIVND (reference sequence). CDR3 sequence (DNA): TGTGCCAGCAAGACAGGGGACACTGAAGCTTTCTTT. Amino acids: CASKTGDTEAFF.

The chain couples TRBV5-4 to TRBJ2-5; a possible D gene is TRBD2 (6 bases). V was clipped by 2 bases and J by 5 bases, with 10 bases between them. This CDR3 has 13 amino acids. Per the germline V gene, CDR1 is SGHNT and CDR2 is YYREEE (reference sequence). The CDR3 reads CASSFWRAETQYF. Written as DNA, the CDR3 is TGTGCCAGCAGCTTTTGGAGGGCGGAGACCCAGTACTTC.

DNA of the CDR3: TGTGCCAGCAGCCCCGGACAGGGAGGGGGTCAGCCCCAGCATTTT. This sequence encodes CASSPGQGGGQPQHF. The chain links TRBV6-5 to TRBJ1-5; TRBD1 aligns across 8 bases. Trimming at V came to 6 bases and at J to 6 bases, leaving 10 bases not matched to a gene. Germline V lookup: CDR1 MNHEY, CDR2 SVGAGI. This CDR3 has 15 residues.

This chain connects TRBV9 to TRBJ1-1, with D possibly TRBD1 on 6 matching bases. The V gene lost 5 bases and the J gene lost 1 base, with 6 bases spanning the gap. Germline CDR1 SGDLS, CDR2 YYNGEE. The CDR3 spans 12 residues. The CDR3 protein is CASRGQNTEAFF. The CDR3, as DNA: TGTGCCAGCAGGGGACAGAACACTGAAGCTTTCTTT.

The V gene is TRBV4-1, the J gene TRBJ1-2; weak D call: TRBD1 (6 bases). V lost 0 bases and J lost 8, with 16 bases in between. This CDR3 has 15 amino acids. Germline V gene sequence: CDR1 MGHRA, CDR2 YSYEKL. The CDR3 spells CASSQDLTARGGYTF. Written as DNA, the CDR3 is TGCGCCAGCAGCCAAGATCTTACAGCCAGGGGAGGCTACACCTTC.

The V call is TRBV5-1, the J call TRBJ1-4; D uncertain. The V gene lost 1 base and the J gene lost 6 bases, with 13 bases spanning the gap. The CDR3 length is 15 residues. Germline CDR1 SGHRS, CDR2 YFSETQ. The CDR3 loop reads CASSLTGRRDEKLFF. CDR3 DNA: TGCGCCAGCAGCTTGACGGGTAGGAGGGATGAAAAACTGTTTTTT.

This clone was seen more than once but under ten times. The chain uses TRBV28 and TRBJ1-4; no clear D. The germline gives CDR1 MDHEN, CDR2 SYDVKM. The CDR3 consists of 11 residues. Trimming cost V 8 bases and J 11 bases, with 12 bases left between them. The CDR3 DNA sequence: TGTGCCAGCGGGTGGAACTACAAACTGTTTTTT. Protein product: CASGWNYKLFF.